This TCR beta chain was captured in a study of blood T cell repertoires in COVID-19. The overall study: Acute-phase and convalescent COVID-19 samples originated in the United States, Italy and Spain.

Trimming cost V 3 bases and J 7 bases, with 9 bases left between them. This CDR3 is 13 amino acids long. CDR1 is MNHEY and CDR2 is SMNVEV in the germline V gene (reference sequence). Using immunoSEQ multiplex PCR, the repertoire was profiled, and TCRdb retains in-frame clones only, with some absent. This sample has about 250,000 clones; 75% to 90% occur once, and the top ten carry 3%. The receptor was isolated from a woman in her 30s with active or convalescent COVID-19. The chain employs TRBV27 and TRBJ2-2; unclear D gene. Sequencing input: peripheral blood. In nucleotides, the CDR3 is TGTGCCAGCAGTTTCAGTCGAGGCGGGGAGCTGTTTTTT. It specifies CASSFSRGGELFF.